This T cell receptor (beta chain) was identified during a study of blood T cell repertoires in COVID-19. Study-level information: COVID-19 samples, acute and convalescent, were from the United States, Italy and Spain. Sources were T cells, B-cell-depleted T cells, or PBMCs; the material itself was cDNA or gDNA.

Methods used by the authors: Reference gene primer amplification in the assay estimated nucleated cell counts. Sequencing was performed with immunoSEQ multiplex PCR; in TCRdb, only in-frame clones are kept and a portion is missing. Clone size and V and J calls were adopted from that table, with D and trimming inferred from the DNA. Of some 200,000 clones detected, less than 90% appear once; the ten largest clones hold 2.6%. Participants reported their clinical history, and cohort assignment relied on those reports. The CDR3 extends over 13 amino acids. V lost 5 bases and J lost 7, with 11 bases in between.

This sequence was found in a woman in her twenties or thirties who had recovered from COVID-19. The V and J genes are TRBV12-3 or TRBV12-4 and TRBJ2-2; TRBD2 is a possible D gene (7 bases). Input material: PBMCs or T cells enriched from blood (not recorded which). The CDR3 region is CASSRGAIGELFF. Written as DNA, the CDR3 is TGTGCCAGCAGTCGGGGGGCGATCGGGGAGCTGTTTTTT.